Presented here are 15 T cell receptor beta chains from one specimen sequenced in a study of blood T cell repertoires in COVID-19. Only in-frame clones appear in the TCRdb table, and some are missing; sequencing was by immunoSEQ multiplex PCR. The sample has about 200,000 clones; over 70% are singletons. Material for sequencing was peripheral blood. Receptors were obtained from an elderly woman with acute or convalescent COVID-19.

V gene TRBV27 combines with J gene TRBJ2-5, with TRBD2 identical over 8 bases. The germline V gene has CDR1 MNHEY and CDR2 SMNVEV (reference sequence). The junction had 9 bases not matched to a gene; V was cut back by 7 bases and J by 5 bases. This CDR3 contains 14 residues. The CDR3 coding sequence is TGTGCCAGCACTCCCGGGGGGGCATGGGAGACCCAGTACTTC. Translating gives CASTPGGAWETQYF.

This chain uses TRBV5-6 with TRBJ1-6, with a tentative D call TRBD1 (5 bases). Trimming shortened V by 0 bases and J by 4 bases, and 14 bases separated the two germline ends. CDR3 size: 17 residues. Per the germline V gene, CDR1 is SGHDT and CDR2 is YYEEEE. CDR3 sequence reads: CASSLALQKGYNSPLHF. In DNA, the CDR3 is TGTGCCAGCAGCTTGGCCCTACAGAAGGGGTATAATTCACCCCTCCACTTT.

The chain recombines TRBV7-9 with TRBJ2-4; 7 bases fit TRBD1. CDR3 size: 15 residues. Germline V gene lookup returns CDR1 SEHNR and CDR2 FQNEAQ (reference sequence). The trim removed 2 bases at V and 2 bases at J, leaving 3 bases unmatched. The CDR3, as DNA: TGTGCCAGCAGCTTAATGACAGGGTCCAAAAACATTCAGTACTTC. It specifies CASSLMTGSKNIQYF. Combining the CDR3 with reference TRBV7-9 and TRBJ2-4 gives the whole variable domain DTGVSQNPRHKITKRGQNVTFRCDPISEHNRLYWYRQTLGQGPEFLTYFQNEAQLEKSRLLSDRFSAERPKGSFSTLEIQRTEQGDSAMYLCASSLMTGSKNIQYFGAGTRLSVL.

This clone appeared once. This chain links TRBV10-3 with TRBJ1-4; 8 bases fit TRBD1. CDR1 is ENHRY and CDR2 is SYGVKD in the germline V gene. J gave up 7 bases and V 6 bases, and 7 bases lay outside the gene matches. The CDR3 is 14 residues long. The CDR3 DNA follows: TGTGCCATCAGCGACAGGGGACCGGGTGAAAAACTGTTTTTT. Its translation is CAISDRGPGEKLFF.

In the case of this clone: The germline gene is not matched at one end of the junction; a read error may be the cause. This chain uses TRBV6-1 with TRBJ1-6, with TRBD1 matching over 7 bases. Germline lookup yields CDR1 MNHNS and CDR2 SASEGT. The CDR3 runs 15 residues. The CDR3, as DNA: TGTGCCAGCAGGGAAGGGACAGCTAATAATTCACCCCTCCACTTT. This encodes CASREGTANNSPLHF.

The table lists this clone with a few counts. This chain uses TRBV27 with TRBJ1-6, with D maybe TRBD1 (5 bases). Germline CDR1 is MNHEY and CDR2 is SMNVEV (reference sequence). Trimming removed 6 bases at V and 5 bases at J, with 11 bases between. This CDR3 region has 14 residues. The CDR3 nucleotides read TGTGCCAGCAGGTCCGACAGCGATAATTCACCCCTCCACTTT. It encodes CASRSDSDNSPLHF.

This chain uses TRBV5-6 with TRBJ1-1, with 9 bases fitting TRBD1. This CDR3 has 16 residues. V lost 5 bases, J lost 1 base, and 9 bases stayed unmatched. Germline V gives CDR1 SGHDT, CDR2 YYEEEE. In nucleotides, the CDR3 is TGTGCCAGCAGTTCCGGGACAGGGTGGAAGAACACTGAAGCTTTCTTT. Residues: CASSSGTGWKNTEAFF.

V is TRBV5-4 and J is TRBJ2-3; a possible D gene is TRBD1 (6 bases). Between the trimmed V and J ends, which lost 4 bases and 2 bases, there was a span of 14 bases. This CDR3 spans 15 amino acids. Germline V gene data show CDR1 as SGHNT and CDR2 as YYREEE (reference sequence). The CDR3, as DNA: TGTGCCAGCAGCCCAGGGACAAGTATCACAGATACGCAGTATTTT. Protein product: CASSPGTSITDTQYF.

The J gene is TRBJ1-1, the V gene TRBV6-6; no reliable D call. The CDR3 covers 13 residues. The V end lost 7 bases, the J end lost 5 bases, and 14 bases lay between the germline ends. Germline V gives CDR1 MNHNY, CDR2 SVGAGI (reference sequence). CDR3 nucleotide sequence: TGTGCCAGCAATGGGAGAATGTCTACTGAAGCTTTCTTT. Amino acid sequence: CASNGRMSTEAFF.

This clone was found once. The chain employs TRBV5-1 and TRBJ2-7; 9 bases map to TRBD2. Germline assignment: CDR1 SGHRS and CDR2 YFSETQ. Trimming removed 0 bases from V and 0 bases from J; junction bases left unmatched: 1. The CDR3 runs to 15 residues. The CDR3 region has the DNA TGCGCCAGCAGCTTGGTAGCGGGGGCCTCCTACGAGCAGTACTTC. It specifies CASSLVAGASYEQYF.

CDR3 sequence (DNA): TGTGCCAGCAGCTCGGACAGGGACAACACTGAAGCTTTCTTT. Translating it yields CASSSDRDNTEAFF. The chain has TRBV7-9 and TRBJ1-1; 8 nucleotides line up with TRBD1. This CDR3 region has 14 residues. Germline assignment: CDR1 SEHNR and CDR2 FQNEAQ (reference sequence). The ends lost 4 bases at V and 2 bases at J; junction bases unmatched: 3.

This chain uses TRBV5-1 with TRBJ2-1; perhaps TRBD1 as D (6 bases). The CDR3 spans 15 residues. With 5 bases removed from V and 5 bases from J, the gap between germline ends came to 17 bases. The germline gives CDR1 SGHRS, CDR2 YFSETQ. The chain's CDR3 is CASRFLQGGHNEQFF. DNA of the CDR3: TGCGCCAGCAGATTTTTACAGGGTGGGCACAATGAGCAGTTCTTC.

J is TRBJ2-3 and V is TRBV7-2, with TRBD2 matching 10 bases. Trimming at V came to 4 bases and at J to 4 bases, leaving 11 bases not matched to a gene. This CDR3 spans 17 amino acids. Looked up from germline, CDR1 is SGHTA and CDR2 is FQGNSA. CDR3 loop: CASSSHLRTSGADTQYF. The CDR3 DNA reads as TGTGCCAGCAGCTCCCATTTGAGGACTAGCGGTGCAGATACGCAGTATTTT.

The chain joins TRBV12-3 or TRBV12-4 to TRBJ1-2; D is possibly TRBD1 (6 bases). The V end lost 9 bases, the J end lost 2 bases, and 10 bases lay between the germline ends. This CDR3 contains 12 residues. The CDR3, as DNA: TGTGCCAGTAGGGACATCAACTATGGCTACACCTTC. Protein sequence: CASRDINYGYTF.

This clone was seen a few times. The CDR3 DNA sequence: TGCAGCGTTGAGCCCTGGACAGGGGAAGAGACCCAGTACTTC. As protein: CSVEPWTGEETQYF. The genes are TRBV29-1 and TRBJ2-5, with 9 bases fitting TRBD1. The CDR3 length is 14 residues. With V trimmed by 3 bases and J by 3 bases, 5 bases remained unmatched. CDR1 and CDR2 (germline): SQVTM, ANQGSEA.